A selection of T cell receptor beta chains follows, all from one sample in a study of OX40 agonist ivuxolimab in advanced cancers. Using immunoSEQ multiplex PCR, the repertoire was profiled, and TCRdb retains in-frame clones only, with some absent. The sample carries under 140,000 clones, roughly 90% recorded once. Sequenced material: CD4+ or CD8+ T cells sorted from blood, taken in a trial of the OX40 agonist ivuxolimab. The receptors here all came from an adult with an advanced solid tumor such as melanoma, head and neck, liver or kidney cancer. The CDR3 runs from the conserved cysteine through the conserved F or W.

v_call,j_call,cdr3_aa
TRBV7-9,TRBJ2-7,CASSSGQGGSYEQYF
TRBV19,TRBJ2-2,CASSTNTGELFF
TRBV30,TRBJ2-3,CAWRSRTSGRGADTQYF
TRBV9,TRBJ2-2,CASSVGLDNGELFF
TRBV28,TRBJ2-1,CASSLFDEQFF
TRBV9,TRBJ2-1,CASSPRQGAFYNEQFF
TRBV5-1,TRBJ1-1,CASSLRQGAGTEAFF
TRBV6-6,TRBJ1-2,CASRPYSPGLYTF
TRBV19,TRBJ2-1,CASGAGIFSYNEQFF
TRBV7-2,TRBJ2-7,CASSFGPEGYEQYF
TRBV27,TRBJ2-5,CASSRGGTQYF
TRBV5-6,TRBJ1-1,CASSIRGSGNTEAFF
TRBV5-6,TRBJ1-5,CASSAGTGPRRNQPQHF
TRBV6-1,TRBJ2-7,CASSPGGAGINEQYF
TRBV7-9,TRBJ1-3,CASSLLARTNGNTIYF
TRBV18,TRBJ2-1,CASSPDGLAVFHEQFF
TRBV29-1,TRBJ1-2,CSVEAPWLGHGYTF
TRBV6-4,TRBJ2-5,CASSVGLVLTQYF
TRBV19,TRBJ1-3,CASSRERQGAFGNTIYF
TRBV20-1,TRBJ1-2,CSATTNYGYTF
TRBV10-3,TRBJ1-6,CAISEARENSPLHF
TRBV2,TRBJ2-2,CASGLQGQGGELFF
TRBV9,TRBJ1-4,CASSVDPGATNEKLFF
TRBV6-6,TRBJ2-1,CASSGEGLAGGNEQFF
TRBV30,TRBJ2-3,CAWSVRGHTQYF
TRBV6-5,TRBJ2-1,CASSSWTGDYYNEQFF
TRBV5-4,TRBJ1-1,CASSLSGQGPLEAFF
TRBV7-3,TRBJ2-1,CASSSQRESYNEQFF
TRBV6-5,TRBJ1-3,CASSYQGNSGNTIYF
TRBV28,TRBJ2-5,CASSLAGLADLRETQYF
TRBV6-5,TRBJ2-7,CASYRGQNYEQYF
TRBV7-9,TRBJ2-1,CASSLMGGITYNEQFF
TRBV28,TRBJ2-2,CASSLGVPGELFF
TRBV5-5,TRBJ1-1,CASSLEVDAFF
TRBV9,TRBJ2-3,CASSVGGDGTDTQYF
TRBV5-8,TRBJ2-7,CASSLYTGEGLDEQYF
TRBV6-1,TRBJ1-5,CASSVGNRQPQHF
TRBV5-4,TRBJ2-5,CASSLETGHYETQYF
TRBV5-1,TRBJ2-1,CASSLGLAGPVEQFF
TRBV6-5,TRBJ1-1,CASNRGTGVNTEAFF
TRBV5-1,TRBJ1-3,CASSRRSPGDGNTIYF
TRBV5-4,TRBJ2-7,CASSPNLETGFRGEQYF
TRBV30,TRBJ1-3,CACGTTGNTIYF
TRBV25-1,TRBJ1-1,CASRGLLEGAEAFF
TRBV5-1,TRBJ1-3,CASSFGARAGNTIYF
TRBV30,TRBJ2-7,CAWRIDSYEQYF
TRBV19,TRBJ2-2,CASKISGLGTGELFF
TRBV15,TRBJ2-5,CATSRDPEETQYF
TRBV5-6,TRBJ2-7,CASSLQGYEQYF
TRBV6-6,TRBJ2-2,CASRGQGNTGELFF
TRBV7-6,TRBJ1-2,CASSSYSGGTRGGYTF
TRBV6-1,TRBJ1-1,CASTFEGRAFF
TRBV10-3,TRBJ2-7,CAISDPEGRGAYEQYF
TRBV19,TRBJ2-1,CASSISWGDNEQFF